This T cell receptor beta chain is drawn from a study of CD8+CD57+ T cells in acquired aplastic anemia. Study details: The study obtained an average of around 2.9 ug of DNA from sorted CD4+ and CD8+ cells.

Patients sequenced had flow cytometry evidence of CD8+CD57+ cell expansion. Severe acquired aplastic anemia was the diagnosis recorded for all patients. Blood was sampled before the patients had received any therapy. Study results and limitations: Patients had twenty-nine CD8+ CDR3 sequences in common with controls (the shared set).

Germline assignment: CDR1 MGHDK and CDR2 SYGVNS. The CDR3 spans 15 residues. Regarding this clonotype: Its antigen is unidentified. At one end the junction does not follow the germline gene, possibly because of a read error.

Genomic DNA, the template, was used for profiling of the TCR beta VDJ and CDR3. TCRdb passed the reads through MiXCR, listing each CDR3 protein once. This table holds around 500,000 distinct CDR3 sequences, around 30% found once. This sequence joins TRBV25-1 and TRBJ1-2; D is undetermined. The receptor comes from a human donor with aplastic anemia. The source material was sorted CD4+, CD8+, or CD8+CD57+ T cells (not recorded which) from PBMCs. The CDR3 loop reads CASSQDSARRGGYTF. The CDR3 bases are TGCGCCAGCAGCCAAGACTCGGCGCGCCGGGGTGGCTACACCTTC.